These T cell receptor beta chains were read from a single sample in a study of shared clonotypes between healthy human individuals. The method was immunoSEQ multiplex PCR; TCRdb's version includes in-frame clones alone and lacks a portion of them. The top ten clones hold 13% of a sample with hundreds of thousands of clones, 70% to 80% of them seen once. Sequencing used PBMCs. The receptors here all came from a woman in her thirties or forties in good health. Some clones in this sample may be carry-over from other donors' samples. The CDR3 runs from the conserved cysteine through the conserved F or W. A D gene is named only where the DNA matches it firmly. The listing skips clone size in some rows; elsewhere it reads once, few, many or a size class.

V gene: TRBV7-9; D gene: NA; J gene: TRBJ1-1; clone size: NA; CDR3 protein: CASSLTYTEAFF; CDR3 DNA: TGTGCCAGCAGCTTAACTTACACTGAAGCTTTCTTT
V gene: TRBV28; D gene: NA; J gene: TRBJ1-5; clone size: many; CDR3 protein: CASSFAQHF; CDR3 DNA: TGTGCCAGCAGTTTTGCTCAGCATTTT
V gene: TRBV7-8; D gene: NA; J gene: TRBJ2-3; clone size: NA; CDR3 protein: CASSFLLSGGGTDTQYF; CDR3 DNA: TGTGCCAGCAGCTTTCTCCTCTCGGGCGGGGGCACAGATACGCAGTATTTT
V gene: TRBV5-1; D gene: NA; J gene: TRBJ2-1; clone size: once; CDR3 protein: CASSLGPGAYNEQFF; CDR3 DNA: TGCGCCAGCAGCTTGGGGCCCGGTGCCTACAATGAGCAGTTCTTC
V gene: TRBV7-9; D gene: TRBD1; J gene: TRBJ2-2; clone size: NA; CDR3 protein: CASNNKYPGQSTGELFF; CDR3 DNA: TGTGCCAGCAACAACAAATACCCGGGACAGAGCACCGGGGAGCTGTTTTTT
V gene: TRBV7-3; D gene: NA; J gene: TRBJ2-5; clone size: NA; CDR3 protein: CASSLRAQETQYF; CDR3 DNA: TGTGCCAGCAGCTTAAGGGCACAAGAGACCCAGTACTTC
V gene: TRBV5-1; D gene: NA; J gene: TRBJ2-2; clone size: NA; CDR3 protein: CASSSDAPRAGELFF; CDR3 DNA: TGCGCCAGCAGCTCGGACGCCCCCCGAGCCGGGGAGCTGTTTTTT
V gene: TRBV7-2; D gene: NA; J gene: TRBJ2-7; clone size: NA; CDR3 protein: CASSSTRLKYEQYF; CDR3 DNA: TGTGCCAGCAGCTCGACTAGACTTAAATACGAGCAGTACTTC
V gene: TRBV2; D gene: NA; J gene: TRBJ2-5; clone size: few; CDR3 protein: CASRTEAQETQYF; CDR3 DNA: TGTGCCAGCCGGACTGAGGCCCAAGAGACCCAGTACTTC
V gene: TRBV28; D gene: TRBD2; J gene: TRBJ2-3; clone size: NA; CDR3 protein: CATQRGGTDTQYF; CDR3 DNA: TGTGCCACCCAGCGGGGGGGCACAGATACGCAGTATTTT
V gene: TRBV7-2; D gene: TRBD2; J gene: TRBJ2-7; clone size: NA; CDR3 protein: CASSSLAGGSYEQYF; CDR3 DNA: TGTGCCAGCAGCTCACTAGCGGGAGGGTCCTACGAGCAGTACTTC
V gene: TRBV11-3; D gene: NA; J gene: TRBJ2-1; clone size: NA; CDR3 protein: CASSLDRGSYNEQFF; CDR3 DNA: TGTGCCAGCAGCTTAGACAGGGGATCCTACAATGAGCAGTTCTTC
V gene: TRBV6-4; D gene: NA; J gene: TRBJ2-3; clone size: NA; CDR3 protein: CASSDSAGPSDTQYF; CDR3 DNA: TGTGCCAGCAGTGACTCCGCGGGCCCTAGTGATACGCAGTATTTT
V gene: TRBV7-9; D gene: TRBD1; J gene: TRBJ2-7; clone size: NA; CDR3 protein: CASSRTGDFYEQYF; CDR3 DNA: TGTGCCAGCAGCCGGACAGGGGATTTCTACGAGCAGTACTTC
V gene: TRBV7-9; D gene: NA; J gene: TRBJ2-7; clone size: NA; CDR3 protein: CASSFLSGGSYEQYF; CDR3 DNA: TGTGCCAGCAGCTTCCTATCCGGTGGCTCCTACGAGCAGTACTTC